This TCR beta chain was captured in a study of blood T cells in healthy people across ages. Study results and caveats: The unsorted PBMCs prevented any conclusive comparison of naive versus antigen-experienced cells. From one million sequenced T cells, diversity estimates were lower bounds.

CDR3 size: 15 residues. Trimming took 4 bases from V and 4 from J, leaving 14 bases between them. Germline CDR1 SGHRS, CDR2 YFSETQ. Per sample, at least 5.5 micrograms of total RNA were extracted. A second about 6 to 12 cycle PCR used barcoded and J-beta primers. Every cDNA molecule carried a tag from a template-switch adaptor bearing 12 random nucleotides. Each CDR3 protein is one row after TCRdb ran MiXCR on the 5' RACE reads. The data contain around 1.5 million distinct CDR3 sequences, 45% to 70% of them singletons. About this clonotype: Antigen specificity is unknown.

Sequenced sample: blood. The chain combines TRBV5-1 with TRBJ1-4, with D maybe TRBD1 (5 bases). This clonotype was sampled from a young man in good health. The CDR3 region is CASSPSGDLNEKLFF. The CDR3 bases are TGCGCCAGCAGCCCGTCGGGGGACCTTAATGAAAAACTGTTTTTT.